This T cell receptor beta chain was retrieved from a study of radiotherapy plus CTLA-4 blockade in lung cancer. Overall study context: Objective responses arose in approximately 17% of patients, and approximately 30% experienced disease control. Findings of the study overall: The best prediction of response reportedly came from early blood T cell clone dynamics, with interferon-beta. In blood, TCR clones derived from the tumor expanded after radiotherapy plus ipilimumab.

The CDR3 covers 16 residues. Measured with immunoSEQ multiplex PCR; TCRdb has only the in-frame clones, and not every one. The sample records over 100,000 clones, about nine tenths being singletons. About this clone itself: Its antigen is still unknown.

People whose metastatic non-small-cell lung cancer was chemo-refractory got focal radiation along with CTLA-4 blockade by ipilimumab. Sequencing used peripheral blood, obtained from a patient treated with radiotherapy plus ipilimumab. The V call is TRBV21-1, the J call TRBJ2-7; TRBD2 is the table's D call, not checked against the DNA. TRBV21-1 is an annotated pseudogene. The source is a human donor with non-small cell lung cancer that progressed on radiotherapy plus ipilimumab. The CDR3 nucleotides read TGTGCCAGCAGCAAAGAGGAGGCTAGAAAAGCTTCCGAGCAGTACTTC. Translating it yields CASSKEEARKASEQYF.